Below, 30 T cell receptor beta chains from the same sample are listed, as sequenced in a study of cytomegalovirus exposure and HLA in healthy donors. PCR was performed using 60 Vbeta and 13 Jbeta primers. Libraries were prepared by immunoSEQ multiplex PCR; TCRdb keeps only in-frame clonotypes and omits some of them. The data show under 200,000 clones, with 84% seen just once and around 0.98% held by the top ten. The sequencing sample was made of PBMCs. The receptors come from a man aged 25-40 years in good health and CMV-seronegative.

This clone was observed once. The chain links TRBV6-6 to TRBJ1-1, with 8 bases matching TRBD1. The CDR3 has 15 residues. V shed 7 bases, J shed 1 base, and the junction held 8 bases outside the gene matches. Looked up from germline, CDR1 is MNHNY and CDR2 is SVGAGI (reference sequence). CDR3 sequence reads: CASTPDRETNTEAFF. The CDR3 DNA is TGTGCCAGCACCCCGGACAGGGAAACGAACACTGAAGCTTTCTTT.

The V and J genes are TRBV2 and TRBJ1-5, with D maybe TRBD1 (6 bases). The CDR3 runs to 18 residues. CDR1 and CDR2 (germline): SNHLY, FYNNEI. Trimming stripped 3 bases from V and 0 bases from J, with 18 bases between. The CDR3 nucleotides read TGTGCCAGCAGTGAGGTACAGGGCTTTGTCGGTAGCAATCAGCCCCAGCATTTT. Translation gives CASSEVQGFVGSNQPQHF.

The chain combines TRBV19 with TRBJ1-5; 10 positions match TRBD1. The CDR3 consists of 15 residues. J was trimmed by 9 bases and V by 5 bases; bases with no gene match: 10. Germline V gene data show CDR1 as LNHDA and CDR2 as SQIVND (reference sequence). The CDR3 protein is CASSAAGQGTGPQHF. The CDR3 DNA is TGTGCCAGTAGTGCCGCGGGACAGGGGACCGGGCCCCAGCATTTT.

This clone came up a few times. J is TRBJ2-2 and V is TRBV30; D may be TRBD2 (5 bases). Germline-derived CDR1 and CDR2 are GTSNPN and SVGIG (reference sequence). The CDR3 contains 15 residues. V lost 4 bases to trimming and J lost 3 bases, with 15 bases between them. The CDR3 loop reads CAWTVAAAHTGELFF. Written as DNA, the CDR3 is TGTGCCTGGACCGTGGCAGCGGCCCACACCGGGGAGCTGTTTTTT.

The CDR3 reads CASRETGQETQYF. CDR3 DNA sequence: TGTGCCAGTAGGGAGACAGGTCAAGAGACCCAGTACTTC. V gene TRBV19 combines with J gene TRBJ2-5, with a tentative D call TRBD1 (6 bases). In germline, CDR1 is LNHDA, CDR2 SQIVND (reference sequence). The length of the CDR3 is 13 residues. Trimming took 6 bases from V and 2 from J, leaving 10 bases between them.

A few counts support this clone. The chain links TRBV6-1 to TRBJ1-2, with D perhaps matching TRBD1 (5 bases). Trimming took off 7 bases at V and 8 bases at J, with 14 bases between the two ends. Germline V gives CDR1 MNHNS, CDR2 SASEGT. The CDR3 has 12 residues. CDR3 in amino acids: CASIAGLGGYTF. In nucleotides, the CDR3 is TGTGCCAGCATCGCAGGGTTGGGAGGCTACACCTTC.

This clone was detected only once. This rearrangement joins TRBV18 to TRBJ2-7; 9 nucleotides align to TRBD1. Germline CDR1 is KGHSH and CDR2 is LQKENI. The CDR3 totals 21 residues. Germline trimming cut 1 base from V and 1 base from J; bases unmatched to any gene: 20. Here the CDR3 reads CASSPLHNLGQGGFGSYEQYF. CDR3 bases: TGTGCCAGCTCACCACTACATAATTTGGGACAGGGAGGTTTCGGGTCCTACGAGCAGTACTTC.

This sequence joins TRBV28 and TRBJ2-7, with a weak D call TRBD2 (5 bases). V was shortened by 1 base and J by 0 bases, with 16 bases between the two germline ends. The CDR3 totals 17 residues. Germline V gives CDR1 MDHEN, CDR2 SYDVKM. CDR3 residues: CASSLSGSGTRSYEQYF. The CDR3 DNA is TGTGCCAGCAGTTTATCGGGGTCCGGAACTCGCTCCTACGAGCAGTACTTC.

The V call is TRBV5-8, the J call TRBJ2-5, with 9 bases lining up with TRBD2. Germline assignment: CDR1 SGHTS and CDR2 YDEGEE. This CDR3 has 17 residues. Trimming cost V 4 bases and J 5 bases; bases outside gene matches: 15. In nucleotides, the CDR3 is TGTGCCAGCAGCCCCCAACCTCAACTAGCGGGTAAGGAGACCCAGTACTTC. It yields the protein CASSPQPQLAGKETQYF.

This CDR3 is CASSFTSHYGYTF. CDR3 coding DNA: TGTGCCAGCAGCTTTACGAGTCACTATGGCTACACCTTC. J is TRBJ1-2 and V is TRBV7-2, with D hard to call. The V end lost 3 bases, the J end lost 3 bases, and 8 bases lay between the germline ends. CDR1 and CDR2 from the germline V gene are SGHTA and FQGNSA. This CDR3 spans 13 amino acids.

The chain couples TRBV7-6 to TRBJ2-6; possibly TRBD2 for D (5 bases). CDR3 length equals 15 residues. Germline CDR1 and CDR2: SGHVS and FNYEAQ. V dropped 5 bases and J dropped 2 bases, with 10 bases sitting between them. The CDR3 here is CASSHPGTGANVLTF. The DNA of the CDR3 is TGTGCCAGCAGCCACCCGGGGACTGGGGCCAACGTCCTGACTTTC.

V is TRBV2 and J is TRBJ1-6; the D gene is possibly TRBD1 (6 bases). The CDR3 sequence is 14 residues long. Germline V gives CDR1 SNHLY, CDR2 FYNNEI. Trimming took off 6 bases at V and 5 bases at J, with 11 bases between the two ends. The CDR3: CASRLQGDNSPLHF. CDR3 nucleotides: TGTGCCAGCAGGCTACAGGGAGATAATTCACCCCTCCACTTT.

CDR3 DNA: TGTGCCAGCTTCGGGACAGGGCTTACCTACGAGCAGTACTTC. Amino acids: CASFGTGLTYEQYF. The chain recombines TRBV6-1 with TRBJ2-7; 9 nucleotides match TRBD1. The germline V gene encodes CDR1 MNHNS and CDR2 SASEGT. The V segment lost 8 bases and the J segment 2 bases; nucleotides outside the gene matches: 7. This CDR3 contains 14 residues.

The J gene is TRBJ1-1, the V gene TRBV18, with D possibly TRBD1 on 5 matching bases. This CDR3 is built from 17 residues. The V gene lost 1 base and the J gene lost 1 base, with 16 bases spanning the gap. CDR1 is KGHSH and CDR2 is LQKENI in the germline V gene. CDR3 sequence: CASSPLSMGGSNTEAFF. The CDR3 coding sequence is TGTGCCAGCTCACCACTTTCTATGGGGGGTTCGAACACTGAAGCTTTCTTT.

This clone was seen a handful of times. The chain carries TRBV5-4 and TRBJ2-1, with a possible D match to TRBD2 (6 bases). Between the trimmed V and J ends, which lost 0 bases and 7 bases, there was a span of 14 bases. Germline loops: CDR1 SGHNT, CDR2 YYREEE (reference sequence). The CDR3 has 15 residues. The chain's CDR3 is CASSLVPGTWNEQFF. DNA for the CDR3: TGTGCCAGCAGCTTGGTACCAGGGACTTGGAATGAGCAGTTCTTC.

The V gene is TRBV15, the J gene TRBJ2-3, with TRBD2 matching 12 bases. Trimming cost V 4 bases and J 4 bases; bases outside gene matches: 3. The germline gives CDR1 LNHNV, CDR2 YYDKDF (reference sequence). CDR3 length: 15 amino acids. CDR3 loop: CATSTSGGASDTQYF. In nucleotides, the CDR3 is TGTGCCACCAGCACTAGCGGGGGGGCCTCAGATACGCAGTATTTT.

V gene TRBV18 combines with J gene TRBJ2-7, with D possibly TRBD2 on 6 matching bases. CDR3 length equals 13 residues. V lost 4 bases and J lost 5, with 12 bases in between. CDR1 KGHSH and CDR2 LQKENI come from the germline V gene. The CDR3 bases are TGTGCCAGCTCACAATTGGGGGGAGACGAGCAGTACTTC. Translated, it gives CASSQLGGDEQYF. The complete variable domain, with remaining parts taken from reference TRBV18 and TRBJ2-7, reads NAGVMQNPRHLVRRRGQEARLRCSPMKGHSHVYWYRQLPEEGLKFMVYLQKENIIDESGMPKERFSAEFPKEGPSILRIQQVVRGDSAAYFCASSQLGGDEQYFGPGTRLTVT.

The chain uses TRBV5-1 and TRBJ1-1, with 7 bases fitting TRBD1. The CDR3 totals 15 residues. Trimming at V came to 0 bases and at J to 4 bases, leaving 6 bases not matched to a gene. CDR1 SGHRS and CDR2 YFSETQ come from the germline V gene. The CDR3 protein is CASSLDRGRGTEAFF. The DNA of the CDR3 is TGCGCCAGCAGCTTGGACAGGGGAAGGGGCACTGAAGCTTTCTTT.

The V gene is TRBV9, the J gene TRBJ2-1; no reliable D call. The V end lost 2 bases, the J end lost 0 bases, and 15 bases lay between the germline ends. From germline, CDR1 is SGDLS and CDR2 YYNGEE. This CDR3 contains 17 residues. The CDR3 DNA follows: TGTGCCAGCAGCGTCCTTCCAACTCAACTCTCCTACAATGAGCAGTTCTTC. Translated: CASSVLPTQLSYNEQFF.

In its sample, this clone was seen once. Written as DNA, the CDR3 is TGCAGTGGAACTACAGATACGCAGTATTTT. This gives the protein CSGTTDTQYF. The rearrangement joins TRBV20-1 to TRBJ2-3; D not certain. The V gene lost 7 bases and the J gene lost 3 bases, with 5 bases spanning the gap. CDR3 length: 10 amino acids. Germline V gene sequence: CDR1 DFQATT, CDR2 SNEGSKA (reference sequence).

V gene TRBV9 combines with J gene TRBJ1-3; D is unclear. Per the germline V gene, CDR1 is SGDLS and CDR2 is YYNGEE. The CDR3 length is 17 residues. Trimming left V 0 bases short and J 2 bases short, with 15 bases between. The CDR3: CASSVGSGQRTGNTIYF. CDR3 sequence (DNA): TGTGCCAGCAGCGTAGGCAGTGGTCAGAGGACTGGAAACACCATATATTTT.

This chain's CDR3 is CASSSEGLAGTDTQYF. In DNA form, the CDR3 reads TGTGCCAGCAGCTCCGAGGGACTAGCGGGGACAGATACGCAGTATTTT. The gene calls are TRBV7-2 and TRBJ2-3; 13 bases are shared with TRBD2. The germline gives CDR1 SGHTA, CDR2 FQGNSA. Trimming removed 4 bases from V and 3 bases from J; junction bases left unmatched: 4. This CDR3 contains 16 residues.

The chain recombines TRBV7-6 with TRBJ2-5; D is unclear. Germline CDR1 and CDR2: SGHVS and FNYEAQ. This CDR3 has 13 residues. V was trimmed by 7 bases and J by 3 bases, leaving 12 bases between them. CDR3 protein: CASTPSVEETQYF. The CDR3 DNA sequence: TGTGCCAGCACCCCGAGCGTTGAAGAGACCCAGTACTTC. Looking up the rest from reference TRBV7-6 and TRBJ2-5 gives the full variable domain: GAGVSQSPRYKVTKRGQDVALRCDPISGHVSLYWYRQALGQGPEFLTYFNYEAQQDKSGLPNDRFSAERPEGSISTLTIQRTEQRDSAMYRCASTPSVEETQYFGPGTRLLVL.

This chain joins TRBV6-5 and TRBJ1-5; D is possibly TRBD1 (6 bases). The CDR3 has 13 residues. V shed 5 bases and J shed 4 bases, with 9 bases lying between them. Germline V gene lookup returns CDR1 MNHEY and CDR2 SVGAGI. This chain's CDR3 is CASSGQSNQPQHF. Written as DNA, the CDR3 is TGTGCCAGCAGTGGACAGTCAAATCAGCCCCAGCATTTT.

The V and J genes are TRBV14 and TRBJ1-1; 10 bases agree with TRBD1. The germline V gene has CDR1 SGHDN and CDR2 FVKESK. V lost 4 bases to trimming and J lost 4 bases; unmatched junction nucleotides: 6. The CDR3 runs to 15 residues. CDR3 region: CASSPDRGRSTEAFF. Written as DNA, the CDR3 is TGTGCCAGCAGCCCAGACAGGGGGCGAAGCACTGAAGCTTTCTTT.

The chain uses TRBV5-1 and TRBJ2-1, with TRBD1 matching 8 bases. V dropped 7 bases and J dropped 5; count of bases not matched to a gene: 2. This CDR3 has 12 residues. CDR1 SGHRS and CDR2 YFSETQ come from the germline V gene. CDR3 sequence: CASGQGDNEQFF. CDR3 coding DNA: TGCGCCAGCGGACAGGGCGACAATGAGCAGTTCTTC.

The rearrangement links TRBV11-2 to TRBJ2-5; 10 bases fit TRBD2. The CDR3 length is 16 residues. V lost 2 bases to trimming and J lost 4 bases; unmatched junction nucleotides: 7. Germline assignment: CDR1 SGHAT and CDR2 FQNNGV. CDR3 DNA sequence: TGTGCCAGCAGCTTACTAAGCGGGAGGGCCGCAGAGACCCAGTACTTC. Protein product: CASSLLSGRAAETQYF.

Only one count was recorded for this clone. The V and J genes are TRBV27 and TRBJ2-1; D may be TRBD1 (6 bases). The CDR3 is made up of 15 amino acids. CDR1 is MNHEY and CDR2 is SMNVEV in the germline V gene (reference sequence). V was shortened by 5 bases and J by 5 bases, with 16 bases between the two germline ends. The CDR3 DNA follows: TGTGCCAGCAGTCAGAGACAGGCTCCTGACAATGAGCAGTTCTTC. It encodes CASSQRQAPDNEQFF.

The chain employs TRBV6-5 and TRBJ1-1; perhaps TRBD1 as D (6 bases). Germline-derived CDR1 and CDR2 are MNHEY and SVGAGI. V was pared by 0 bases and J by 5 bases, with 10 bases between. The CDR3 length is 14 residues. CDR3 protein: CASSYSFDRTEAFF. The CDR3 coding sequence is TGTGCCAGCAGTTACTCTTTCGACAGGACTGAAGCTTTCTTT.

The chain is built from TRBV28 and TRBJ2-7; D remains unclear. The CDR3 runs 14 residues. Per the germline V gene, CDR1 is MDHEN and CDR2 is SYDVKM. V gave up 1 base and J gave up 7 bases, with 14 bases separating them. CDR3 amino acids: CASSLFASGREQYF. The DNA for the CDR3 is TGTGCCAGCAGTTTATTTGCTTCAGGTCGGGAGCAGTACTTC.